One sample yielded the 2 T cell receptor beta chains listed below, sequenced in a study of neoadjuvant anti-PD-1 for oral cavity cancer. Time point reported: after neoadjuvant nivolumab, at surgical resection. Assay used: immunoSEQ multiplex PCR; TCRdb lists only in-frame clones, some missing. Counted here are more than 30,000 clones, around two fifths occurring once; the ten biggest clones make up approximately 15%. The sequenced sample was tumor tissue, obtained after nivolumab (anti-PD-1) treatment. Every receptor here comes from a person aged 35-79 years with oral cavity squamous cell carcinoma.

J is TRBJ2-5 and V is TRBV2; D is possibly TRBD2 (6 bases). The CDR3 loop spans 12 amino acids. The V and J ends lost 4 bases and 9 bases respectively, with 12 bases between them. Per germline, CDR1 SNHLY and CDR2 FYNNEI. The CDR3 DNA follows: TGTGCCAGCAGTGTTGACGGAGGGTCCCAGTACTTC. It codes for CASSVDGGSQYF.

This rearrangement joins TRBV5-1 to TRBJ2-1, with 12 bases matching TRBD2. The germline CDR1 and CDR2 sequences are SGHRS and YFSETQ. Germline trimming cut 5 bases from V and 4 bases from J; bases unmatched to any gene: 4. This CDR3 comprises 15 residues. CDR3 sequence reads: CASRTSGSRYNEQFF. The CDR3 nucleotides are TGCGCCAGCAGGACTAGCGGGAGCCGATACAATGAGCAGTTCTTC. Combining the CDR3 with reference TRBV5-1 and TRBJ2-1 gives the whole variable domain KAGVTQTPRYLIKTRGQQVTLSCSPISGHRSVSWYQQTPGQGLQFLFEYFSETQRNKGNFPGRFSGRQFSNSRSEMNVSTLELGDSALYLCASRTSGSRYNEQFFGPGTRLTVL.